The present T cell receptor beta chain was sequenced within a study of cytomegalovirus exposure and HLA in healthy donors. Study-level points and caveats: For cytomegalovirus status, the classifier reportedly gave diagnoses with high specificity and sensitivity.

It was with 60 Vbeta and 13 Jbeta primers that the PCR ran. Produced via immunoSEQ multiplex PCR; TCRdb's table is partial and in-frame only. This repertoire shows 200,000 to 250,000 clones, approximately 81% found once; its top ten account for about 8%. V trimming: 6 bases; J trimming: 7 bases; junction bases outside the gene matches: 6. Germline-derived CDR1 and CDR2 are MNHNS and SASEGT. This CDR3 has 14 amino acids. For this clone: Its antigen is not identified.

The clonotype comes from a woman aged 60-75 years in good health and CMV-seropositive. This rearrangement joins TRBV6-1 to TRBJ2-2; 9 nucleotides line up with TRBD1. The sample consisted of PBMCs. In nucleotides, the CDR3 is TGTGCCAGCAGGAACAGGGGGCAGGGCGGGGAGCTGTTTTTT. Amino acids: CASRNRGQGGELFF.